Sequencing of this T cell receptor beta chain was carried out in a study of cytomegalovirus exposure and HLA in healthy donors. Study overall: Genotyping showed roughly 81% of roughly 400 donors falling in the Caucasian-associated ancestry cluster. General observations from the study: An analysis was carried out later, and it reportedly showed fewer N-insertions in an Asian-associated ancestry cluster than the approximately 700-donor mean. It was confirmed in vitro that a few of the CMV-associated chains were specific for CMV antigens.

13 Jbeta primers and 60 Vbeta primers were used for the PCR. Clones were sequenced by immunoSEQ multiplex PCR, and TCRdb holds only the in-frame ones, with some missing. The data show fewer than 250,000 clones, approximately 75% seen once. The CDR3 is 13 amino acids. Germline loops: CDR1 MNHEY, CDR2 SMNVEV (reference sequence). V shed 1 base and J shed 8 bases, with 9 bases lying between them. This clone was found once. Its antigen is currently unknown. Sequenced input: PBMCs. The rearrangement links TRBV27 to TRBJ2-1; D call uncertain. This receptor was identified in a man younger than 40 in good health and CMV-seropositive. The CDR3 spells CASSLYRVDEQFF. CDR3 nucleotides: TGTGCCAGCAGTTTATATCGGGTGGATGAGCAGTTCTTC.